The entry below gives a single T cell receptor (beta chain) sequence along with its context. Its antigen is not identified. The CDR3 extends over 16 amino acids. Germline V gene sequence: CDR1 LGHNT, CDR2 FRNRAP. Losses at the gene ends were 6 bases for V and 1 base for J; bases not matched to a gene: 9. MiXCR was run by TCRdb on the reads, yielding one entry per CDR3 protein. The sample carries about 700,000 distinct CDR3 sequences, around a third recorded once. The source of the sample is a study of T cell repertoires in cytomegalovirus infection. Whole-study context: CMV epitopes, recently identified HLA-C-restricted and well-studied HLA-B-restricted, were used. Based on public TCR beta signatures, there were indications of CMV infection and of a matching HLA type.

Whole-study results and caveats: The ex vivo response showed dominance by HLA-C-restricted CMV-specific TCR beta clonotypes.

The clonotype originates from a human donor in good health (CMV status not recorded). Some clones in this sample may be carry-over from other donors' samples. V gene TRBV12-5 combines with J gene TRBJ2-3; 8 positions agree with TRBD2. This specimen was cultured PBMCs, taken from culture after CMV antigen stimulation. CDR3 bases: TGTGCTAGTGGCCCGCCCGGGGGGGGCGGCACAGATACGCAGTATTTT. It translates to CASGPPGGGGTDTQYF.